This T cell receptor (beta chain) stems from a study of PD-L1 blockade in urothelial cancer. Whole-study context: Prior chemotherapy ranged from 0 to 3 regimens per patient.

Time point in this sample: peripheral blood 6 weeks after treatment start. Trimming pared 1 base from V and 0 bases from J, leaving 7 bases between. The CDR3 contains 15 residues. CDR1 and CDR2 from the germline V gene are SGHTA and FQGNSA. Synthetic analogs of TCR templates were spiked into every PCR. Libraries were prepared by immunoSEQ multiplex PCR; TCRdb keeps only in-frame clonotypes and omits some of them. Among 35,000 to 45,000 clones, under 95% were seen once, and the ten largest hold approximately 7.5%. The sequenced sample was PBMCs, obtained around atezolizumab (anti-PD-L1) treatment. The TCR sequence derives from a man between 65 and 80 years old with urothelial cancer. J is TRBJ2-1 and V is TRBV7-2; D is unresolved. CDR3 sequence: CASSLDVSSYNEQFF. Written as DNA, the CDR3 is TGTGCCAGCAGCTTAGATGTGAGCTCCTACAATGAGCAGTTCTTC.